The source of this TCR beta chain is a study of regulatory T cells in long-lasting Graves disease. CDR1 is MNHEY, CDR2 SMNVEV, per germline (reference sequence). The CDR3 has 13 residues. Trimming pared 4 bases from V and 6 bases from J, leaving 11 bases between. Arm-PCR with iRepertoire HTBI primers amplified the CDR3 regions for these TCR beta libraries. Each CDR3 protein gets one entry after TCRdb re-called the multiplex PCR reads with MiXCR. The table has roughly 360,000 distinct CDR3 sequences, approximately 12% seen once. This clonotype was seen many times. Time point in this sample: newly diagnosed GD, antithyroid drugs for less than 3 months. PBMCs were the source of the RNA used for TCR sequencing. In addition, the sample was reused for a study of T cells in Graves' hyperthyroidism and ophthalmopathy.

The receptor was derived from a woman younger than 30 with Graves disease. The specimen comprised peripheral blood mononuclear cells (PBMCs), sampled at new diagnosis, from a patient treated with antithyroid drugs. The genes are TRBV27 and TRBJ2-3; D not certain. The CDR3 protein is CASSSRLEDTQYF. The CDR3 DNA follows: TGTGCCAGCAGTTCCCGACTTGAGGATACGCAGTATTTT.